These 30 T cell receptor beta chains were sequenced from one sample in a study of blood T cell repertoires in COVID-19. Here immunoSEQ multiplex PCR was the method, and the copy in TCRdb shows in-frame clones only, minus some. This table has some 330,000 clones, around 83% appearing once. Input material: PBMCs or T cells enriched from blood (not recorded which). These receptors originate from a woman in her fifties or sixties who had recovered from COVID-19.

This clone has just one count. The chain joins TRBV24-1 to TRBJ2-3; the D gene is possibly TRBD2 (5 bases). CDR3 length: 13 residues. Germline V gives CDR1 KGHDR, CDR2 SFDVKD. Trimming pared 9 bases from V and 6 bases from J, leaving 15 bases between. The CDR3 region is CATSGRDGDTQYF. CDR3 DNA sequence: TGTGCCACCTCCGGCCGGGATGGGGATACGCAGTATTTT.

This clone was recorded once. The chain is built from TRBV18 and TRBJ1-2; D is possibly TRBD1 (6 bases). CDR1 and CDR2 (germline): KGHSH, LQKENI. This CDR3 is 14 amino acids long. Trimming removed 1 base at V and 6 bases at J, with 12 bases between. In DNA form, the CDR3 reads TGTGCCAGCTCACCACTCACAGGGATTGATGGCTACACCTTC. Its protein product is CASSPLTGIDGYTF.

The chain carries TRBV7-9 and TRBJ2-1; 10 bases align to TRBD2. V lost 1 base and J lost 0; bases outside the gene matches: 6. There are 18 residues in the CDR3. The germline V gene has CDR1 SEHNR and CDR2 FQNEAQ (reference sequence). This CDR3 is CASSLVAGGHSSYNEQFF. The CDR3 DNA sequence: TGTGCCAGCAGCTTAGTAGCGGGGGGCCACAGCTCCTACAATGAGCAGTTCTTC. Full variable domain (remainder filled in from reference TRBV7-9 and TRBJ2-1): DTGVSQNPRHKITKRGQNVTFRCDPISEHNRLYWYRQTLGQGPEFLTYFQNEAQLEKSRLLSDRFSAERPKGSFSTLEIQRTEQGDSAMYLCASSLVAGGHSSYNEQFFGPGTRLTVL.

The genes are TRBV2 and TRBJ2-7; TRBD2 agrees at 13 bases. V dropped 7 bases and J dropped 3; count of bases not matched to a gene: 9. The CDR3 contains 16 residues. Germline V gives CDR1 SNHLY, CDR2 FYNNEI. The CDR3 region has the DNA TGTGCCAGCAAGGAGGGACTAGCGGGGACCTACTACGAGCAGTACTTC. Its translation is CASKEGLAGTYYEQYF.

The V and J genes are TRBV6-6 and TRBJ2-1; TRBD1 matches at 9 bases. After removal of 6 bases from V and 1 base from J, the junction contained 4 bases not matched to a gene. CDR3 length equals 15 residues. Germline CDR1 and CDR2: MNHNY and SVGAGI (reference sequence). CDR3 loop: CASSGTGQSYNEQFF. The CDR3 coding sequence is TGTGCCAGCAGCGGGACAGGGCAGTCCTACAATGAGCAGTTCTTC.

This clone is a singleton in its sample. J is TRBJ2-1 and V is TRBV7-6; a possible D gene is TRBD2 (6 bases). The CDR3 consists of 16 residues. V lost 1 base, J lost 1 base, and 11 bases lay in between. Germline V gene sequence: CDR1 SGHVS, CDR2 FNYEAQ. This CDR3 reads CASSLERVGSYNEQFF. In DNA form, the CDR3 reads TGTGCCAGCAGCTTAGAGCGGGTAGGGTCCTACAATGAGCAGTTCTTC. The full variable domain, in which reference TRBV7-6 and TRBJ2-1 provide the parts outside the CDR3, is GAGVSQSPRYKVTKRGQDVALRCDPISGHVSLYWYRQALGQGPEFLTYFNYEAQQDKSGLPNDRFSAERPEGSISTLTIQRTEQRDSAMYRCASSLERVGSYNEQFFGPGTRLTVL.

The rearrangement uses TRBV18 and TRBJ1-5, with a tentative D call TRBD1 (6 bases). Trimming took 5 bases from V and 6 from J, leaving 17 bases between them. In germline, CDR1 is KGHSH, CDR2 LQKENI. The CDR3 covers 15 residues. This CDR3 reads CASSADGGLGQPQHF. CDR3 bases: TGTGCCAGCTCAGCTGACGGGGGGCTCGGTCAGCCCCAGCATTTT.

A note on this clone: The junction differs from germline at one of its ends, possibly a read error. The rearrangement links TRBV13 to TRBJ1-6, with D unresolved. Germline CDR1 and CDR2: PRHDT and FYEKMQ (reference sequence). The CDR3 is 17 amino acids. CDR3 amino acids: CASNLPRPPVTNSPLHF. In DNA, the CDR3 is TGTGCCAGCAACTTACCTCGCCCACCAGTCACTAATTCACCCCTCCACTTT.

The V gene is TRBV30, the J gene TRBJ2-3, with D possibly TRBD2 on 6 matching bases. This CDR3 is 12 amino acids long. Germline values: CDR1 GTSNPN, CDR2 SVGIG (reference sequence). Deletions cut 5 bases from V and 6 bases from J, with 12 bases between. CDR3 coding DNA: TGTGCCTGGGGGGAGGCTACTGATACGCAGTATTTT. Translation gives CAWGEATDTQYF.

The chain is built from TRBV5-1 and TRBJ2-2; TRBD1 matches 8 bases. Germline-derived CDR1 and CDR2 are SGHRS and YFSETQ. This CDR3 is 17 amino acids long. V dropped 1 base and J dropped 1; count of bases not matched to a gene: 6. CDR3 bases: TGCGCCAGCAGCTTGTTGCCGGGACAGGAGAACACCGGGGAGCTGTTTTTT. It is translated as CASSLLPGQENTGELFF.

J is TRBJ1-2 and V is TRBV5-4, with 7 bases that match TRBD1. Germline CDR1 and CDR2: SGHNT and YYREEE (reference sequence). The CDR3 covers 15 residues. The trim removed 5 bases at V and 8 bases at J, leaving 15 bases unmatched. The DNA for the CDR3 is TGTGCCAGCAGTCCAGGGGGGTCCACCTCGCCCGGCTACACCTTC. Its protein is CASSPGGSTSPGYTF.

The V gene is TRBV6-5, the J gene TRBJ1-1, with 7 positions matching TRBD1. From germline, CDR1 is MNHEY and CDR2 SVGAGI. V gave up 6 bases and J gave up 1 base; unmatched junction bases: 5. The CDR3 is 14 residues long. CDR3 sequence (DNA): TGTGCCAGCAGGGCGGGACAGACGAACACTGAAGCTTTCTTT. The encoded protein is CASRAGQTNTEAFF.

Only one count was recorded for this clone. V is TRBV20-1 and J is TRBJ2-7; possibly TRBD1 for D (5 bases). V gave up 5 bases and J gave up 8 bases, with 10 bases separating them. The germline gives CDR1 DFQATT, CDR2 SNEGSKA (reference sequence). This CDR3 comprises 10 residues. CDR3 amino acids: CSAGHPQQYF. CDR3 sequence (DNA): TGCAGTGCTGGACACCCTCAGCAGTACTTC.

V and J are TRBV3-1 (or the pseudogene TRBV3-2) and TRBJ2-7, with 13 nucleotides matching TRBD2. This CDR3 is built from 15 residues. Trimming removed 4 bases from V and 1 base from J; junction bases left unmatched: 1. The V gene's germline CDR1 is LGHDT and CDR2 YNNKEL (reference sequence). The CDR3 protein is CASSRTSGSSYEQYF. In nucleotides, the CDR3 is TGTGCCAGCAGCCGGACTAGCGGGAGTTCCTACGAGCAGTACTTC.

The chain couples TRBV27 to TRBJ2-7; TRBD2 matches at 9 bases. The germline gives CDR1 MNHEY, CDR2 SMNVEV (reference sequence). With 5 bases clipped from V and 0 bases from J, the junction kept 8 bases outside the gene matches. The CDR3 is 16 residues long. CDR3 sequence reads: CASSPRGSGSSYEQYF. As DNA, the CDR3 is TGTGCCAGCAGTCCCCGGGGTAGCGGGAGCTCCTACGAGCAGTACTTC.

This chain connects TRBV10-3 to TRBJ1-2; TRBD1 matches at 9 bases. The CDR3 is 16 amino acids. Germline CDR1 ENHRY, CDR2 SYGVKD. V lost 3 bases and J lost 8; bases outside the gene matches: 13. CDR3 sequence (DNA): TGTGCCATCAGTGAACCCTATCGAACAGGGGGCGGCGGCTACACCTTC. This translates into CAISEPYRTGGGGYTF.

Comment on this clone: Other DNA sequences in the sample encode the same CDR3. The chain combines TRBV7-8 with TRBJ1-1, with D perhaps TRBD1 (5 bases). Germline V gives CDR1 SGHVS, CDR2 FQNEAQ. Trimming removed 4 bases from V and 0 bases from J, with 12 bases in between. The CDR3 loop spans 15 amino acids. Here the CDR3 reads CASSSPGGVNTEAFF. CDR3 nucleotide sequence: TGTGCCAGCAGCTCGCCGGGGGGGGTGAACACTGAAGCTTTCTTT.

This clone was counted only a few times. The V gene is TRBV5-1, the J gene TRBJ1-4, with D unresolved. Per the germline V gene, CDR1 is SGHRS and CDR2 is YFSETQ. This CDR3 has 13 residues. V was cut by 4 bases and J by 7 bases, with 11 bases left in between. In DNA, the CDR3 is TGCGCCAGCAGCCCCGACAACGGTGAAAAACTGTTTTTT. Its translation: CASSPDNGEKLFF.

V usage is TRBV4-3 and J usage is TRBJ2-1; D gene ambiguous. The CDR3 has 15 residues. V was clipped by 2 bases and J by 8 bases, with 16 bases between them. Germline-derived CDR1 and CDR2 are LGHNA and YSLEER. CDR3 loop: CASSQSPYGSDEQFF. The DNA of the CDR3 is TGCGCCAGCAGCCAATCCCCTTATGGTAGTGATGAGCAGTTCTTC.

This clone was observed a few times. The V and J genes are TRBV2 and TRBJ2-2, with TRBD2 identical over 14 bases. The V gene end was trimmed by 4 bases and the J gene end by 7 bases; junction bases not matched to a gene: 5. Germline V gives CDR1 SNHLY, CDR2 FYNNEI. This CDR3 is built from 16 residues. DNA of the CDR3: TGTGCCAGCAGTGGGGGACTAGCGGGAGTGGGCGGGGAGCTGTTTTTT. It translates to CASSGGLAGVGGELFF.

V and J are TRBV5-1 and TRBJ1-2; D ambiguous. V lost 5 bases to trimming and J lost 6 bases, with 11 bases between them. The CDR3 has 12 amino acids. The germline gives CDR1 SGHRS, CDR2 YFSETQ. The DNA of the CDR3 is TGCGCCAGCAGACTAGATGTAGATGGCTACACCTTC. This translates into CASRLDVDGYTF.

V and J are TRBV25-1 and TRBJ1-2; 12 bases fit TRBD1. CDR1 and CDR2 (germline): MGHDK, SYGVNS. V lost 8 bases and J lost 5; bases outside the gene matches: 15. The CDR3 is 17 amino acids. CDR3 DNA: TGTGCCAGCGTCGGGTGGGACAGGGGGCAGGGAGGGTATGGCTACACCTTC. Protein product: CASVGWDRGQGGYGYTF.

This clone was counted once. This chain uses TRBV10-3 with TRBJ2-1; 11 positions match TRBD2. V dropped 6 bases and J dropped 3; count of bases not matched to a gene: 4. The CDR3 has 15 amino acids. Germline loops: CDR1 ENHRY, CDR2 SYGVKD. The CDR3 bases are TGTGCCATCAGCTACACTAGCGGGAGCTACAATGAGCAGTTCTTC. Translating gives CAISYTSGSYNEQFF.

This chain uses TRBV6-5 with TRBJ1-1; the D gene is possibly TRBD1 (5 bases). Germline CDR1 is MNHEY and CDR2 is SVGAGI. The CDR3 contains 13 residues. V lost 6 bases and J lost 0, with 8 bases in between. The CDR3 nucleotides are TGTGCCAGCAGAGGACACCTGAACACTGAAGCTTTCTTT. It codes for CASRGHLNTEAFF.

This chain uses TRBV5-4 with TRBJ2-2, with 8 bases matching TRBD2. The CDR3 runs to 17 residues. J lost 0 bases, V lost 5 bases, and 9 bases had no gene match. CDR1 and CDR2 from the germline V gene are SGHNT and YYREEE (reference sequence). The chain's CDR3 is CASSPGPGLANTGELFF. CDR3 in DNA: TGTGCCAGCAGTCCTGGCCCGGGACTAGCGAACACCGGGGAGCTGTTTTTT. The whole variable domain, remainder taken from reference TRBV5-4 and TRBJ2-2, is ETGVTQSPTHLIKTRGQQVTLRCSSQSGHNTVSWYQQALGQGPQFIFQYYREEENGRGNFPPRFSGLQFPNYSSELNVNALELDDSALYLCASSPGPGLANTGELFFGEGSRLTVL.

This chain uses TRBV6-5 with TRBJ1-2, with D possibly being TRBD1 (5 bases). Germline CDR1 is MNHEY and CDR2 is SVGAGI. The CDR3 length is 15 residues. Trimming removed 7 bases from V and 2 bases from J, with 17 bases in between. DNA for the CDR3: TGTGCCAGCACTCGAAGCCCACAGGCGAACTATGGCTACACCTTC. Protein sequence: CASTRSPQANYGYTF.

The genes are TRBV5-6 and TRBJ2-7, with TRBD1 identical over 7 bases. CDR3 length: 14 residues. Trimming at V came to 4 bases and at J to 0 bases, leaving 4 bases not matched to a gene. CDR1 and CDR2 from the germline V gene are SGHDT and YYEEEE. CDR3 sequence: CASSHGTDSYEQYF. The CDR3 DNA reads as TGTGCCAGCAGCCACGGGACAGACTCCTACGAGCAGTACTTC.

V and J are TRBV30 and TRBJ1-6; a weak D match, TRBD1 (5 bases). This CDR3 contains 13 residues. Per the germline V gene, CDR1 is GTSNPN and CDR2 is SVGIG (reference sequence). CDR3 region: CAVRDSGNSPLHF. The CDR3 bases are TGTGCTGTTCGGGACTCCGGTAATTCACCCCTCCACTTT.

This clone was picked up one time. The V and J genes are TRBV21-1 and TRBJ1-2; TRBD1, the D gene given by the table, was not confirmed from the DNA. TRBV21-1 is a known pseudogene. CDR3 length: 18 residues. In DNA form, the CDR3 reads TGTGCCAGCAGCAAAGTGGCAGGGCCTCATCCAGCTAACTATGGCTACACCTTC. This translates into CASSKVAGPHPANYGYTF.

The chain couples TRBV29-1 to TRBJ1-1; D may be TRBD1 (5 bases). V lost 4 bases, J lost 4 bases, and 16 bases lay in between. The CDR3 sequence is 14 residues long. Germline CDR1 SQVTM, CDR2 ANQGSEA. The chain's CDR3 is CSVVPDQGGTEAFF. CDR3 bases: TGCAGCGTTGTTCCGGACCAGGGAGGCACTGAAGCTTTCTTT.